This T cell receptor (beta chain) came from a study of response to subunit inactivated influenza vaccine. TCRdb processed the RT-PCR reads anew with MiXCR; each CDR3 protein has one entry. Of about 540,000 distinct CDR3 sequences listed, around 21% are singletons. Deletions cut 4 bases from V and 8 bases from J, with 9 bases between. CDR3 length: 13 residues. CDR1 is ENHRY and CDR2 is SYGVKD in the germline V gene. The data were also submitted as part of a second study, on T cells expressing NK-cell markers. As that study records: UMIs accompanied the 5'RACE template switching by which TCR beta cDNA was made.

This receptor was obtained from a man aged 50 to 60 who received an inactivated influenza vaccine. The specimen comprised CD4+ T cells sorted from PBMCs, sampled about 12 days after vaccination. The chain uses TRBV10-3 and TRBJ1-6; D not resolved. The CDR3 loop reads CAISVGFDSPLHF. The CDR3 nucleotides are TGTGCCATCAGTGTAGGGTTCGATTCACCCCTCCACTTT.